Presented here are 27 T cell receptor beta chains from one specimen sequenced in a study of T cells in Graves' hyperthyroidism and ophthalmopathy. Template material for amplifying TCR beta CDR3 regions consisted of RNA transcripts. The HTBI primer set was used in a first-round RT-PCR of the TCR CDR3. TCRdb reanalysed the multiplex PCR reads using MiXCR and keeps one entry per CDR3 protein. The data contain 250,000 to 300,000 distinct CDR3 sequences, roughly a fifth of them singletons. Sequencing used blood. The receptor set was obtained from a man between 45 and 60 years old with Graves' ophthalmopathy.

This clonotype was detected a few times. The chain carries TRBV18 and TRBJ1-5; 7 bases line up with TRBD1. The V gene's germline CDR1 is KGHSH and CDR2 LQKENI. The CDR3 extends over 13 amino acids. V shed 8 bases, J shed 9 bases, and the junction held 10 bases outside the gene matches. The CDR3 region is CASTTGAPAPQHF. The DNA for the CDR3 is TGTGCCAGCACCACAGGGGCGCCTGCGCCCCAGCATTTT.

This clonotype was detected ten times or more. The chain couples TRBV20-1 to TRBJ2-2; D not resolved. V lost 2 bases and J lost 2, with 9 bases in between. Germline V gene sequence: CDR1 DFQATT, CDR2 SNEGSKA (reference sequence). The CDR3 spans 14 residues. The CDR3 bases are TGCAGTGCTAGATTTGACGGTAACACCGGGGAGCTGTTTTTT. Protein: CSARFDGNTGELFF.

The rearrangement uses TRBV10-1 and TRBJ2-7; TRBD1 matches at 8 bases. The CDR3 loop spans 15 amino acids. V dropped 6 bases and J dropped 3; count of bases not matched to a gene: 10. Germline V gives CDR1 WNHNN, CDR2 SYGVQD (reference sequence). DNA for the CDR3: TGCGCCAGCAGGTGTTGGACAGGGAGGTACTACGAGCAGTACTTC. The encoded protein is CASRCWTGRYYEQYF.

CDR3 DNA sequence: TGTGCCAGCAGCACAACTAGCGGAATGACAGATACGCAGTATTTT. Its protein product is CASSTTSGMTDTQYF. The chain joins TRBV7-9 to TRBJ2-3, with 8 bases aligning to TRBD2. V shed 5 bases and J 3 bases; nucleotides not matched to a gene: 7. CDR3 length: 15 residues. Germline CDR1 SEHNR, CDR2 FQNEAQ (reference sequence).

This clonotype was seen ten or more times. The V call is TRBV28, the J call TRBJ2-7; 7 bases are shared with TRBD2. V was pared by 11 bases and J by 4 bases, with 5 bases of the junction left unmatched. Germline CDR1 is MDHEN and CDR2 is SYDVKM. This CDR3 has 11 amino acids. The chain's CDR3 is CAATGGYEQYF. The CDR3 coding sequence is TGTGCCGCGACGGGAGGATACGAGCAGTACTTC. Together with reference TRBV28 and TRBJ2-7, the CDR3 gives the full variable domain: DVKVTQSSRYLVKRTGEKVFLECVQDMDHENMFWYRQDPGLGLRLIYFSYDVKMKEKGDIPEGYSVSREKKERFSLILESASTNQTSMYLCAATGGYEQYFGPGTRLTVT.

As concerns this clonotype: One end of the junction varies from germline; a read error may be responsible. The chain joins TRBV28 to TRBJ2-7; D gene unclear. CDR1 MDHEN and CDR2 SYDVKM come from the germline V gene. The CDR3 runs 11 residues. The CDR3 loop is CASSLGYERYF. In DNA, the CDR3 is TGTGCCAGCAGTTTAGGGTACGAGCGGTACTTC. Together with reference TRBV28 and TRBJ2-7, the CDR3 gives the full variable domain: DVKVTQSSRYLVKRTGEKVFLECVQDMDHENMFWYRQDPGLGLRLIYFSYDVKMKEKGDIPEGYSVSREKKERFSLILESASTNQTSMYLCASSLGYERYFGPGTRLTVT.

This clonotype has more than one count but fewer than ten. CDR3 loop: CASSSYSNSPLHF. The DNA for the CDR3 is TGTGCCAGCAGCTCCTACAGTAATTCACCCCTCCACTTT. V is TRBV5-6 and J is TRBJ1-6; the D is unclear. V was pared by 3 bases and J by 6 bases, with 7 bases between. Germline V gene lookup returns CDR1 SGHDT and CDR2 YYEEEE. CDR3 size: 13 residues. Complete variable domain (other parts from reference TRBV5-6 and TRBJ1-6): DAGVTQSPTHLIKTRGQQVTLRCSPKSGHDTVSWYQQALGQGPQFIFQYYEEEERQRGNFPDRFSGHQFPNYSSELNVNALLLGDSALYLCASSSYSNSPLHFGNGTRLTVT.

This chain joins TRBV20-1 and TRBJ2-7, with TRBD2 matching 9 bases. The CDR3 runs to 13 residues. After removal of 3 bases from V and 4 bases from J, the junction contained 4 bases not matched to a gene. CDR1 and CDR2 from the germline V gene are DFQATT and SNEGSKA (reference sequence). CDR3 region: CSARASGMYEQYF. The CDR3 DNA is TGCAGTGCTAGGGCTAGCGGGATGTACGAGCAGTACTTC.

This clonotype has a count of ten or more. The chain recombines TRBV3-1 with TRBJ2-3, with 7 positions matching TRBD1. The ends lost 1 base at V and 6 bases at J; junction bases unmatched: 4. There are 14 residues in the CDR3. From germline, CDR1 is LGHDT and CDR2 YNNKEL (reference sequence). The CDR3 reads CASSQGGGGDTQYF. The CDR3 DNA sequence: TGTGCCAGCAGCCAAGGAGGGGGCGGGGATACGCAGTATTTT.

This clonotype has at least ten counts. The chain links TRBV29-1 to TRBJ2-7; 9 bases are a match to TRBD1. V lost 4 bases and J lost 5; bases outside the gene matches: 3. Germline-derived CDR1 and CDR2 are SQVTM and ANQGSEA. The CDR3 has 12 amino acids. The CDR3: CSVGQGVHEQYF. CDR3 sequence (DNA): TGCAGCGTTGGACAGGGGGTCCACGAGCAGTACTTC.

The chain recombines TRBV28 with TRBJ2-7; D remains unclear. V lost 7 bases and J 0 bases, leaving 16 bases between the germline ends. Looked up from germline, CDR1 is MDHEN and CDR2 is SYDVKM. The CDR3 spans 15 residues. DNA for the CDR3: TGTGCCAGCACCTCCGTTTATAAAGCCTCCTACGAGCAGTACTTC. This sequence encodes CASTSVYKASYEQYF. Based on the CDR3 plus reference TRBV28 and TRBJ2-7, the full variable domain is DVKVTQSSRYLVKRTGEKVFLECVQDMDHENMFWYRQDPGLGLRLIYFSYDVKMKEKGDIPEGYSVSREKKERFSLILESASTNQTSMYLCASTSVYKASYEQYFGPGTRLTVT.

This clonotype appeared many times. The CDR3 DNA follows: TGCAGTGCTCTCTCAGGGGGCCTAAACTATGGCTACACCTTC. This sequence encodes CSALSGGLNYGYTF. The rearrangement joins TRBV20-1 to TRBJ1-2, with 8 bases fitting TRBD1. The trim removed 5 bases at V and 2 bases at J, leaving 7 bases unmatched. The CDR3 has 14 amino acids. Germline V CDR1 and CDR2: DFQATT, SNEGSKA (reference sequence).

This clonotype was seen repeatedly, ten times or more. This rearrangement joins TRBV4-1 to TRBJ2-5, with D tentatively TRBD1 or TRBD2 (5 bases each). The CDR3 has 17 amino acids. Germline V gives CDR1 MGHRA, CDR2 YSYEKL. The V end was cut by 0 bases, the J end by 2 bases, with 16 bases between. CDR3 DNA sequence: TGCGCCAGCAGCCAAGACTTCCGGGACCCGTGGCAAGAGACCCAGTACTTC. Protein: CASSQDFRDPWQETQYF.

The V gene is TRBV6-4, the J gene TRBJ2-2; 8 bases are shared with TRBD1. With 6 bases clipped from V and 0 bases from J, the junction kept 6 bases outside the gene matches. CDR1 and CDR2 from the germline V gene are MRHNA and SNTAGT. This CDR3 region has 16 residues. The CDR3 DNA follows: TGTGCCAGCAGAGAACAGGGGGGATCGAACACCGGGGAGCTGTTTTTT. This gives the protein CASREQGGSNTGELFF.

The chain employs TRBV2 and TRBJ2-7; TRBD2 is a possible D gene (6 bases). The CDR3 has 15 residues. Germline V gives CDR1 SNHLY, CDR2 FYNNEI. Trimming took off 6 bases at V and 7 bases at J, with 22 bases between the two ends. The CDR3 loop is CASRGSGTPLQEQYF. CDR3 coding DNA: TGTGCCAGCAGGGGATCCGGGACTCCACTCCAGGAGCAGTACTTC.

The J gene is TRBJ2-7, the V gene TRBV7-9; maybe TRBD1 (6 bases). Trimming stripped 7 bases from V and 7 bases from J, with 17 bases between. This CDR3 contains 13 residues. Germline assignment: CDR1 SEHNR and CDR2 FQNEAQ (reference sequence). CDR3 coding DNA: TGTGCCAGCAACCCGCACTCAGGGGATGAGCAGTACTTC. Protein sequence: CASNPHSGDEQYF.

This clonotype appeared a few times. CDR3 coding DNA: TGTGCCAGCAGCCAGGACAGGGTCGATGGCTACACCTTC. Protein product: CASSQDRVDGYTF. The chain recombines TRBV7-9 with TRBJ1-2; 8 bases fit TRBD1. The CDR3 runs to 13 residues. V lost 5 bases to trimming and J lost 6 bases; unmatched junction nucleotides: 5. Germline V lookup: CDR1 SEHNR, CDR2 FQNEAQ (reference sequence).

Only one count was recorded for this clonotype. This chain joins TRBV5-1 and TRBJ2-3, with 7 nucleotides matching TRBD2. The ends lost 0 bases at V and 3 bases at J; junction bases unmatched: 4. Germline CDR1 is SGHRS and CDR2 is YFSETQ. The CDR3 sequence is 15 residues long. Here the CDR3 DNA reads TGCGCCAGCAGCTTGGCGGGAGGCACGACAGATACGCAGTATTTT. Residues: CASSLAGGTTDTQYF.

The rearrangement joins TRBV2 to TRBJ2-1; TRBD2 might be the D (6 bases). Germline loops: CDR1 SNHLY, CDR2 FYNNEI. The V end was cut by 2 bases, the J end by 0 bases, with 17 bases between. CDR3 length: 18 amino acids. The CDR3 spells CASSEIRASVSSYNEQFF. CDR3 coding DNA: TGTGCCAGCAGTGAAATCCGGGCTAGCGTGAGCTCCTACAATGAGCAGTTCTTC.

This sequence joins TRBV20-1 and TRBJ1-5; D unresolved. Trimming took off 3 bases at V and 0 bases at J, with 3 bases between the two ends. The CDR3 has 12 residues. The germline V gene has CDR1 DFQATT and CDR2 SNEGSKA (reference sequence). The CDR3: CSASYSNQPQHF. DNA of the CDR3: TGCAGTGCTAGCTATAGCAATCAGCCCCAGCATTTT.

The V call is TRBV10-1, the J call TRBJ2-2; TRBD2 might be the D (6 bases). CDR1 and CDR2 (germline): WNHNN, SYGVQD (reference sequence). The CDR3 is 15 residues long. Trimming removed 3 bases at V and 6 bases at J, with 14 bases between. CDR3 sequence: CASSEGRSGAGELFF. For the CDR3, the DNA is TGCGCCAGCAGTGAAGGGCGGTCGGGGGCCGGGGAGCTGTTTTTT.

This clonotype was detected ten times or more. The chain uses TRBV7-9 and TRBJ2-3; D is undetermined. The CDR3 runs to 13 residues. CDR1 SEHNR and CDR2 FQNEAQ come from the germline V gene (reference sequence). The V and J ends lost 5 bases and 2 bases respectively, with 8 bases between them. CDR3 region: CASSTYSTDTQYF. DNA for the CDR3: TGTGCCAGCAGCACCTACTCCACAGATACGCAGTATTTT.

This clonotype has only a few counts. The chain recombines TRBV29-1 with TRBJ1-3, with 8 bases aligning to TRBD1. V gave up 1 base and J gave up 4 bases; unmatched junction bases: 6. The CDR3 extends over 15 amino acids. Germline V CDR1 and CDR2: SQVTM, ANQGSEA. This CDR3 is CSVEVQGAAGNTIYF. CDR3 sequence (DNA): TGCAGCGTTGAAGTTCAGGGGGCGGCGGGAAACACCATATATTTT.

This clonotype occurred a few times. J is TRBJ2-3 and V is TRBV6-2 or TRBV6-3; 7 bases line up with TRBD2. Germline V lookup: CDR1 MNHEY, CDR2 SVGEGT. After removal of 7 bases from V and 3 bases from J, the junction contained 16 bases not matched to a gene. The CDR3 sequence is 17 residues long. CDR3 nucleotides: TGTGCCAGCACGGTTGAGTCGGCGGGAGTAGGAACAGATACGCAGTATTTT. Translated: CASTVESAGVGTDTQYF.

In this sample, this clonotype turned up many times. The CDR3 sequence is CASSHTDRGTYGYTF. CDR3 nucleotides: TGTGCCAGCAGCCATACGGACAGGGGAACCTATGGCTACACCTTC. The chain joins TRBV3-1 to TRBJ1-2; 9 bases are a match to TRBD1. Germline lookup yields CDR1 LGHDT and CDR2 YNNKEL (reference sequence). The CDR3 loop spans 15 amino acids. V lost 3 bases, J lost 4 bases, and 6 bases stayed unmatched.

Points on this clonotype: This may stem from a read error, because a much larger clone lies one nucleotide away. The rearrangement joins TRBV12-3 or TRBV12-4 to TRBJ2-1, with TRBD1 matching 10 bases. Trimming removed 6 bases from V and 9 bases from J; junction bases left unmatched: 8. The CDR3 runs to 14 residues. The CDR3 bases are TGTGCCAGCAGGGGGACAGGGGATCCAACTGAGCAGTTCTTC. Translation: CASRGTGDPTEQFF.

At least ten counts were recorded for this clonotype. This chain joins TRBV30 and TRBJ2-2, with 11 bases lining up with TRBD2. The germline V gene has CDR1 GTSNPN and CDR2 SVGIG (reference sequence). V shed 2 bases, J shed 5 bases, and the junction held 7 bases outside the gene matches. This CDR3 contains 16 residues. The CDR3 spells CAWSRGTSGFTGELFF. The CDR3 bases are TGTGCCTGGAGTAGAGGGACTAGCGGATTTACCGGGGAGCTGTTTTTT.